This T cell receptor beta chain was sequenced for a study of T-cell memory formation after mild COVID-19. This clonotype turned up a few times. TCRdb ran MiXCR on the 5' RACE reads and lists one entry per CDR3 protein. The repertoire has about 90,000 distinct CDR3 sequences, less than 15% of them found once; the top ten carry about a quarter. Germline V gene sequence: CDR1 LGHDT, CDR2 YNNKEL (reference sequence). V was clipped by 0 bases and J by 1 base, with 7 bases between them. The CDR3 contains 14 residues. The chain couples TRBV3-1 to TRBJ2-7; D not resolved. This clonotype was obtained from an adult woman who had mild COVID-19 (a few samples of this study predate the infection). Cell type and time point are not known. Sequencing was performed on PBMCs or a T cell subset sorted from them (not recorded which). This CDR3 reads CASSQERPSYEQYF. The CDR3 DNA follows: TGTGCCAGCAGCCAAGAGAGGCCTTCCTACGAGCAGTACTTC.